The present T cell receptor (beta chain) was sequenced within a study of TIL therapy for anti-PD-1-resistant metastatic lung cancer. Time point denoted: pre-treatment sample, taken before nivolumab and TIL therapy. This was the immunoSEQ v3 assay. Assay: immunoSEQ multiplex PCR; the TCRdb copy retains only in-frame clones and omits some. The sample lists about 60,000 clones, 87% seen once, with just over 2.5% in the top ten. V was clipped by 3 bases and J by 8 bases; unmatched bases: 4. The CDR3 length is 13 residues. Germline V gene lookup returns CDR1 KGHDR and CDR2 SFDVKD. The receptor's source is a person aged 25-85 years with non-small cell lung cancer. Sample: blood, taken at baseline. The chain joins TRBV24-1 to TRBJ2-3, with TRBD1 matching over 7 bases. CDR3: CATSDRPGGTQYF. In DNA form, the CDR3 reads TGTGCCACCAGTGATCGCCCAGGGGGTACGCAGTATTTT.